These 29 T cell receptor beta chains were sequenced from one sample in a study of blood T cell repertoires in COVID-19. Assay: immunoSEQ multiplex PCR; the TCRdb copy retains only in-frame clones and omits some. Counted here are roughly 220,000 clones, about 80% occurring once; the ten biggest clones make up 15%. The specimen was PBMCs or T cells enriched from blood (not recorded which). The source of these receptors is a middle-aged man who had recovered from COVID-19.

There are a few counts of this clone. Here the CDR3 reads CASSPRQGGGYTF. In nucleotides, the CDR3 is TGTGCCAGCTCACCGAGACAGGGGGGAGGCTACACCTTC. V usage is TRBV18 and J usage is TRBJ1-2, with 9 bases fitting TRBD1. The germline V gene has CDR1 KGHSH and CDR2 LQKENI. The length of the CDR3 is 13 residues. V was clipped by 3 bases and J by 8 bases; unmatched bases: 4.

The chain is built from TRBV7-8 and TRBJ2-3; D not certain. CDR1 SGHVS and CDR2 FQNEAQ come from the germline V gene. V gave up 3 bases and J gave up 3 bases, with 16 bases separating them. The CDR3 covers 16 residues. CDR3 amino acids: CASSFSITHRTDTQYF. CDR3 nucleotide sequence: TGTGCCAGCAGCTTCTCGATTACTCATCGGACAGATACGCAGTATTTT.

The gene calls are TRBV5-1 and TRBJ2-3; 13 nucleotides line up with TRBD2. The CDR3 has 16 amino acids. Trimming removed 4 bases from V and 2 bases from J; junction bases left unmatched: 4. In germline, CDR1 is SGHRS, CDR2 YFSETQ. CDR3 amino acids: CASSGGTSGVTDTQYF. The CDR3 DNA follows: TGCGCCAGCAGCGGTGGGACTAGCGGGGTCACAGATACGCAGTATTTT.

The rearrangement joins TRBV4-1 to TRBJ2-7, with TRBD2 matching over 13 bases. Germline CDR1 and CDR2: MGHRA and YSYEKL. V gave up 2 bases and J gave up 7 bases; unmatched junction bases: 5. CDR3 length: 15 amino acids. CDR3: CASSQFKLAGGEQYF. The CDR3 DNA follows: TGCGCCAGCAGCCAATTCAAACTAGCGGGGGGGGAGCAGTACTTC.

CDR3 coding DNA: TGTGCCATCAGTCCGGGGGCAGGACGCGGTAGCGGGAGCGAGACCCAGTACTTC. This translates into CAISPGAGRGSGSETQYF. The chain couples TRBV10-3 to TRBJ2-5; 9 bases line up with TRBD2. V dropped 5 bases and J dropped 5; count of bases not matched to a gene: 18. Germline CDR1 ENHRY, CDR2 SYGVKD. This CDR3 spans 18 amino acids.

The gene calls are TRBV2 and TRBJ1-5; D is undetermined. V lost 7 bases and J lost 6, with 16 bases in between. Germline CDR1 reads SNHLY; CDR2 reads FYNNEI. CDR3 size: 14 residues. CDR3 in amino acids: CASKGLEGGQPQHF. CDR3 DNA sequence: TGTGCCAGCAAGGGTTTGGAGGGCGGTCAGCCCCAGCATTTT.

The rearrangement joins TRBV29-1 to TRBJ2-1, with 7 nucleotides matching TRBD1. The V segment lost 7 bases and the J segment 7 bases; nucleotides outside the gene matches: 4. CDR1 and CDR2 (germline): SQVTM, ANQGSEA. This CDR3 comprises 11 residues. CDR3 residues: CSGTTGNEQFF. The DNA of the CDR3 is TGCAGCGGGACGACAGGGAATGAGCAGTTCTTC.

The chain links TRBV19 to TRBJ2-6; possible D gene TRBD1, 5 bases. V was trimmed by 6 bases and J by 2 bases, leaving 20 bases between them. The CDR3 extends over 18 amino acids. Germline CDR1 is LNHDA and CDR2 is SQIVND (reference sequence). As DNA, the CDR3 is TGTGCCAGTAGCCGACTTTCAGGGAAAGGGGCTGGGGCCAACGTCCTGACTTTC. Translation gives CASSRLSGKGAGANVLTF.

The chain combines TRBV10-3 with TRBJ1-2, with D tentatively TRBD1 (5 bases). V lost 5 bases to trimming and J lost 3 bases, with 7 bases between them. Germline lookup yields CDR1 ENHRY and CDR2 SYGVKD. The CDR3 extends over 12 amino acids. In nucleotides, the CDR3 is TGTGCCATCAGTATGACAGACTATGGCTACACCTTC. It specifies CAISMTDYGYTF.

The chain uses TRBV6-5 and TRBJ1-1; 8 nucleotides line up with TRBD1. The germline CDR1 and CDR2 sequences are MNHEY and SVGAGI. This CDR3 spans 15 amino acids. V lost 3 bases and J lost 2; bases outside the gene matches: 5. Here the CDR3 DNA reads TGTGCCAGCAGTTATTCCCCAGGGGGCAACACTGAAGCTTTCTTT. Residues: CASSYSPGGNTEAFF.

V is TRBV19 and J is TRBJ1-1; 7 nucleotides agree with TRBD1. This CDR3 is 16 amino acids long. Losses at the gene ends were 4 bases for V and 4 bases for J; bases not matched to a gene: 12. Germline lookup yields CDR1 LNHDA and CDR2 SQIVND (reference sequence). CDR3: CASSTPTGRGVTEAFF. Written as DNA, the CDR3 is TGTGCCAGTAGTACTCCGACAGGGCGGGGGGTCACTGAAGCTTTCTTT.

The chain combines TRBV3-1 (or the pseudogene TRBV3-2) with TRBJ2-1; perhaps TRBD2 as D (6 bases). The CDR3 sequence is 16 residues long. Germline CDR1 is LGHDT and CDR2 is YNNKEL (reference sequence). Deletions cut 2 bases from V and 10 bases from J, with 21 bases between. CDR3 loop: CASSQRRLEISREQFF. For the CDR3, the DNA is TGTGCCAGCAGCCAAAGACGACTAGAGATATCCCGGGAGCAGTTCTTC.

The rearrangement links TRBV4-2 to TRBJ1-2; D unresolved. V lost 0 bases and J 4 bases, leaving 18 bases between the germline ends. The germline CDR1 and CDR2 sequences are LGHNA and YNFKEQ. The CDR3 sequence is 17 residues long. CDR3 bases: TGTGCCAGCAGCCAAGATGCGTCCCGCTCTCTTGTCTATGGCTACACCTTC. Amino acids: CASSQDASRSLVYGYTF.

The CDR3 loop reads CASSLESEGSYEQYF. CDR3 coding DNA: TGCGCCAGCAGCTTGGAGTCTGAGGGTAGCTACGAGCAGTACTTC. The chain has TRBV5-1 and TRBJ2-7; a weak D match, TRBD2 (5 bases). The germline gives CDR1 SGHRS, CDR2 YFSETQ. Trimming removed 0 bases at V and 3 bases at J, with 13 bases between. CDR3 size: 15 residues.

This clone was observed a few times. The rearrangement uses TRBV27 and TRBJ2-7; 7 nucleotides match TRBD1. Germline-derived CDR1 and CDR2 are MNHEY and SMNVEV (reference sequence). The trim removed 3 bases at V and 6 bases at J, leaving 8 bases unmatched. The CDR3 sequence is 14 residues long. The CDR3 sequence: CASSFRINRGEQYF. In DNA, the CDR3 is TGTGCCAGCAGTTTCCGGATAAACAGGGGCGAGCAGTACTTC.

The V call is TRBV5-4, the J call TRBJ2-7; 8 nucleotides line up with TRBD2. V shed 0 bases, J shed 0 bases, and the junction held 2 bases outside the gene matches. The CDR3 is made up of 15 amino acids. Germline CDR1 is SGHNT and CDR2 is YYREEE (reference sequence). Written as DNA, the CDR3 is TGTGCCAGCAGCTTGGGCGGGGGGAGCTCCTACGAGCAGTACTTC. Its protein product is CASSLGGGSSYEQYF.

Here the CDR3 reads CASSLDRVGEQFF. CDR3 in DNA: TGTGCCAGCAGCTTAGACAGGGTCGGTGAGCAGTTCTTC. The V call is TRBV7-9, the J call TRBJ2-1; maybe TRBD1 (6 bases). Germline values: CDR1 SEHNR, CDR2 FQNEAQ (reference sequence). This CDR3 is built from 13 residues. V dropped 1 base and J dropped 9 bases, with 10 bases sitting between them. The whole variable domain, remainder taken from reference TRBV7-9 and TRBJ2-1, is DTGVSQNPRHKITKRGQNVTFRCDPISEHNRLYWYRQTLGQGPEFLTYFQNEAQLEKSRLLSDRFSAERPKGSFSTLEIQRTEQGDSAMYLCASSLDRVGEQFFGPGTRLTVL.

The rearrangement uses TRBV27 and TRBJ1-5, with D possibly TRBD1 on 6 matching bases. Germline V gives CDR1 MNHEY, CDR2 SMNVEV (reference sequence). Trimming pared 11 bases from V and 3 bases from J, leaving 23 bases between. The CDR3 is made up of 16 amino acids. The CDR3 loop reads CASSLEGGHSNQPQHF. The DNA of the CDR3 is TGTGCCTCCTCACTCGAAGGGGGACATTCCAATCAGCCCCAGCATTTT.

The rearrangement joins TRBV20-1 to TRBJ1-5, with D perhaps TRBD1 (5 bases). The V end was cut by 3 bases, the J end by 3 bases, with 18 bases between. Looked up from germline, CDR1 is DFQATT and CDR2 is SNEGSKA (reference sequence). The CDR3 runs 16 residues. CDR3 residues: CSASSPGQPYNQPQHF. Here the CDR3 DNA reads TGCAGTGCTAGTTCCCCAGGGCAGCCCTACAATCAGCCCCAGCATTTT.

The V call is TRBV19, the J call TRBJ1-1; D is perhaps TRBD1 (6 bases). Germline V CDR1 and CDR2: LNHDA, SQIVND (reference sequence). The length of the CDR3 is 14 residues. Trimming took off 5 bases at V and 10 bases at J, with 20 bases between the two ends. The DNA for the CDR3 is TGTGCCAGTAGTTCGCAAGTTCAGGGGATGGGAGCTTTCTTT. Its translation is CASSSQVQGMGAFF.

This clone was observed a single time. The chain uses TRBV5-1 and TRBJ1-2, with D perhaps TRBD1 (5 bases). Germline loops: CDR1 SGHRS, CDR2 YFSETQ. The CDR3 totals 15 residues. V lost 7 bases and J 0 bases, leaving 16 bases between the germline ends. CDR3 coding DNA: TGCGCCAGCTCGTACGGAGGGGTAGCTAACTATGGCTACACCTTC. Protein product: CASSYGGVANYGYTF.

V usage is TRBV2 and J usage is TRBJ1-6, with 9 positions matching TRBD1. This CDR3 is 14 amino acids long. With 10 bases clipped from V and 9 bases from J, the junction kept 10 bases outside the gene matches. Germline V gene sequence: CDR1 SNHLY, CDR2 FYNNEI. The CDR3 DNA follows: TGTGCCACTCCGTCCGGGACAGGGAGTTCACCCCTCCACTTT. Amino acid sequence: CATPSGTGSSPLHF.

The V gene is TRBV11-3, the J gene TRBJ2-7; 7 bases are shared with TRBD1. From germline, CDR1 is SGHNT and CDR2 YENEEA. The CDR3 sequence is 14 residues long. The V segment lost 4 bases and the J segment 0 bases; nucleotides outside the gene matches: 3. The DNA of the CDR3 is TGTGCCAGCAGCTCGACAGGGAGCTCCTACGAGCAGTACTTC. Encoded protein: CASSSTGSSYEQYF.

The V and J genes are TRBV19 and TRBJ1-1, with 9 bases fitting TRBD1. Germline trimming cut 4 bases from V and 4 bases from J; bases unmatched to any gene: 7. CDR1 LNHDA and CDR2 SQIVND come from the germline V gene (reference sequence). The CDR3 is 15 amino acids. The CDR3 loop is CASSRRQGVTTEAFF. CDR3 nucleotide sequence: TGTGCCAGTAGTAGACGACAGGGGGTTACCACTGAAGCTTTCTTT.

The chain has TRBV5-1 and TRBJ2-1; TRBD2 aligns across 10 bases. CDR3 length: 15 residues. The J segment lost 0 bases and the V segment lost 5 bases, leaving 2 bases of the junction unmatched. CDR1 is SGHRS, CDR2 YFSETQ, per germline. CDR3 sequence (DNA): TGCGCCAGCAGTCTAGCGGGAGTCTCCTACAATGAGCAGTTCTTC. It yields the protein CASSLAGVSYNEQFF.

This clone was counted once. The chain carries TRBV6-4 and TRBJ2-1, with D possibly matching TRBD1 (5 bases). Trimming pared 5 bases from V and 7 bases from J, leaving 12 bases between. The CDR3 is 13 residues long. CDR1 is MRHNA, CDR2 SNTAGT, per germline. CDR3 coding DNA: TGTGCCAGCAGTTTACAGGTGAATAATGAGCAGTTCTTC. This encodes CASSLQVNNEQFF.

The rearrangement links TRBV2 to TRBJ2-1, with D possibly matching TRBD2 (6 bases). Germline assignment: CDR1 SNHLY and CDR2 FYNNEI. The CDR3 is made up of 14 amino acids. Trimming left V 5 bases short and J 8 bases short, with 16 bases between. The CDR3 nucleotides are TGTGCCAGCAGTATCCCGGGAGATCTGCATGAGCAGTTCTTC. Translated: CASSIPGDLHEQFF. The variable domain in full, completed from reference TRBV2 and TRBJ2-1, reads EPEVTQTPSHQVTQMGQEVILRCVPISNHLYFYWYRQILGQKVEFLVSFYNNEISEKSEIFDDQFSVERPDGSNFTLKIRSTKLEDSAMYFCASSIPGDLHEQFFGPGTRLTVL.

This rearrangement joins TRBV2 to TRBJ1-2; 7 nucleotides line up with TRBD1. V lost 7 bases to trimming and J lost 3 bases; unmatched junction nucleotides: 2. Germline V lookup: CDR1 SNHLY, CDR2 FYNNEI. The length of the CDR3 is 12 residues. This CDR3 is CASTGTDYGYTF. CDR3 nucleotides: TGTGCCAGCACCGGGACAGACTATGGCTACACCTTC.

The chain uses TRBV5-8 and TRBJ1-2, with TRBD1 matching over 9 bases. V trimming: 6 bases; J trimming: 7 bases; junction bases outside the gene matches: 7. Germline loops: CDR1 SGHTS, CDR2 YDEGEE. The CDR3 is made up of 13 amino acids. CDR3 in amino acids: CASTLGTGSGYTF. The DNA for the CDR3 is TGTGCCAGCACCCTTGGGACAGGGTCTGGCTACACCTTC.